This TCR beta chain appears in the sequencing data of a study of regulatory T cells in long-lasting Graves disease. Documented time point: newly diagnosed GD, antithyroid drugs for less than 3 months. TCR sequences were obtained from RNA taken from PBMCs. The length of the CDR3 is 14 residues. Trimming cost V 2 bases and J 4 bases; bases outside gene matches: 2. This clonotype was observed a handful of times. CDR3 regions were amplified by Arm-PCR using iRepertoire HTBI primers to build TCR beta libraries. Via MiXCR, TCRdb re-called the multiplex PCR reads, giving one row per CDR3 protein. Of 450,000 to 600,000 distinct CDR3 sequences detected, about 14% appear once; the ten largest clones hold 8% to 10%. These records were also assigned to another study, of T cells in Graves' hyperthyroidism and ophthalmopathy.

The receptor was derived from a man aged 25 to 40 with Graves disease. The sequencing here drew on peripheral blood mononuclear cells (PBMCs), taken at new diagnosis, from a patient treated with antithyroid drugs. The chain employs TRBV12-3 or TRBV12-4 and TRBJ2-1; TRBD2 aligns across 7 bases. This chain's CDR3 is CASSLLAEYNEQFF. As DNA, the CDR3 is TGTGCCAGCAGTTTACTAGCGGAGTACAATGAGCAGTTCTTC.